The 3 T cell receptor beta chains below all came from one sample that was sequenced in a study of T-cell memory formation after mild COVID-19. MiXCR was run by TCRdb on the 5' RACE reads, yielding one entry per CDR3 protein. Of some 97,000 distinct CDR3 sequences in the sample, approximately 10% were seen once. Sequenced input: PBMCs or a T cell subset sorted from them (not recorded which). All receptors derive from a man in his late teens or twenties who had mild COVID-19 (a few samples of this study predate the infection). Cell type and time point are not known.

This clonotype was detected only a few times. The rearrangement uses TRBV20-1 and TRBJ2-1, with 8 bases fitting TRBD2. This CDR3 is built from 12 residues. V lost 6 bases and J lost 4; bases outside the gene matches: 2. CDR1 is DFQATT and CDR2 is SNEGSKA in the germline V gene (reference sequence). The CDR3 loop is CSATGGYNEQFF. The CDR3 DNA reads TGCAGTGCCACGGGGGGGTACAATGAGCAGTTCTTC.

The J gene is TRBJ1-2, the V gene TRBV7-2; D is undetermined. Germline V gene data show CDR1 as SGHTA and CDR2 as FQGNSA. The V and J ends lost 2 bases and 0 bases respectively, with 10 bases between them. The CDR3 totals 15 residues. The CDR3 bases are TGTGCCAGCAGCTTAAATGCTAAACCTAACTATGGCTACACCTTC. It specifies CASSLNAKPNYGYTF.

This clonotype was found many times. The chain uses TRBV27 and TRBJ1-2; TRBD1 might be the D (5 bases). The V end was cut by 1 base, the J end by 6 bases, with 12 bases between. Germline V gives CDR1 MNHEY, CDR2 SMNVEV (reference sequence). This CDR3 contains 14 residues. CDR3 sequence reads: CASSLLGQGDGYTF. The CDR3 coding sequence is TGTGCCAGCAGTTTATTAGGTCAGGGAGATGGCTACACCTTC.